The source of this TCR beta chain is a study of tumor and adjacent non-tumor tissue in lung cancer. Concerning this clonotype: Its antigen is undetermined.

The template was RNA from unsorted bulk tissue. The ends were cut back, 6 bases at V and 3 bases at J, with 14 bases in the middle. The CDR3 sequence is 14 residues long. The germline gives CDR1 LGHNT, CDR2 FRNRAP. Points from the study as a whole: Tumor tissue had significantly higher TCR diversity than normal lung.

A modified ARM-PCR protocol with three rounds of nested PCR amplified TCRbeta. MiXCR, applied by TCRdb to the multiplex PCR reads, yields one record per CDR3 protein. The repertoire holds about 78,000 distinct CDR3 sequences, with 65% to 90% as singletons. The chain recombines TRBV12-5 with TRBJ1-1, with D perhaps matching TRBD1 (5 bases). Sequenced input: lung tumor tissue. The clonotype comes from a woman in her forties or fifties with non-small cell lung cancer. CDR3 protein: CASGWLPGDTEAFF. The CDR3 nucleotides read TGTGCTAGTGGCTGGCTACCGGGGGACACTGAAGCTTTCTTT.